The present T cell receptor beta chain was sequenced within a study of long-term antiretroviral therapy in people with HIV. Study findings and constraints: Repertoires in HIV (unlike those of controls) had narrower CDR3 length ranges. Clones that had undergone expansion before ART dominated the repertoire at all time points.

Version v3.0 of the immunoSEQ assay was performed at survey level. This table comes from immunoSEQ multiplex PCR, and its TCRdb copy is limited to in-frame clones, with some not included. Of some 40,000 clones listed, about 94% are singletons. Note on this clone: Its antigen is still unknown.

Germline V gives CDR1 SGHDT, CDR2 YYEEEE. CDR3 size: 14 residues. With 6 bases removed from V and 1 base from J, the gap between germline ends came to 13 bases. The sequence was obtained from a man younger than 40 with HIV. The sequenced sample was unsorted PBMCs, obtained almost 9.5 years after starting antiretroviral therapy. The V gene is TRBV5-6, the J gene TRBJ1-1; no clear D. CDR3 in DNA: TGTGCCAGCACCGTCCGGGGAAGGAACACTGAAGCTTTCTTT. It is translated as CASTVRGRNTEAFF.